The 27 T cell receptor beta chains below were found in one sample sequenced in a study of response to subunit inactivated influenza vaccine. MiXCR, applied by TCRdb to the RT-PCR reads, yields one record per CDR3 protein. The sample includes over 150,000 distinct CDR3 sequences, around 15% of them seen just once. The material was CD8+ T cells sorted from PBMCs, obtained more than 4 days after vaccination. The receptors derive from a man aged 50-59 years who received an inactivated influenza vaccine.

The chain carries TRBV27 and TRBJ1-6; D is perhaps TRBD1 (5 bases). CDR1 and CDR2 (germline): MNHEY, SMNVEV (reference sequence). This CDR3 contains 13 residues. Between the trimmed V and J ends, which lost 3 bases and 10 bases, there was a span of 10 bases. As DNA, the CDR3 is TGTGCCAGCAGTTTGACGGGGCCCTCACCCCTCCACTTT. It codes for CASSLTGPSPLHF.

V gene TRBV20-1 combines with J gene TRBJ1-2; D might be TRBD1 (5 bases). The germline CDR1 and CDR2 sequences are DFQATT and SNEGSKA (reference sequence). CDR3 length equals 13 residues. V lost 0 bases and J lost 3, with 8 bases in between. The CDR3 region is CSARDMTDYGYTF. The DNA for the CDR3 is TGCAGTGCTAGAGATATGACAGACTATGGCTACACCTTC.

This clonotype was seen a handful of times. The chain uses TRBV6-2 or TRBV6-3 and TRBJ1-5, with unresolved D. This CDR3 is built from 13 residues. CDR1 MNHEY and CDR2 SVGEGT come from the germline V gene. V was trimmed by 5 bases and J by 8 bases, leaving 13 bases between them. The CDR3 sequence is CASSGSDREPQHF. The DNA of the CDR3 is TGTGCCAGCAGTGGGTCTGATCGGGAGCCCCAGCATTTT.

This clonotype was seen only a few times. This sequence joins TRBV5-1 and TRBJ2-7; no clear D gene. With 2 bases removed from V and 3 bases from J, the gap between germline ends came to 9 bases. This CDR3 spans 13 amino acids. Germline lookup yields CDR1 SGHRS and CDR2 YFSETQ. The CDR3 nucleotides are TGCGCCAGCAGCTTTACCAGCGACTACGAGCAGTACTTC. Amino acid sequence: CASSFTSDYEQYF.

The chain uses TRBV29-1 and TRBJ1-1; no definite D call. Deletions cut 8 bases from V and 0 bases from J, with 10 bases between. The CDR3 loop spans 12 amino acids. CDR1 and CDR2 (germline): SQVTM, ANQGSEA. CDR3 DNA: TGCAGCTTCAGCCATATGAACACTGAAGCTTTCTTT. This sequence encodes CSFSHMNTEAFF.

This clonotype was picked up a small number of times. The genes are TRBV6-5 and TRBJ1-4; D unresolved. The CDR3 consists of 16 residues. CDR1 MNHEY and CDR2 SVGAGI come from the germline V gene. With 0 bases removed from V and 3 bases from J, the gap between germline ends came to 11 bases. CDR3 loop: CASSYSKQSPNEKLFF. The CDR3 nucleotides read TGTGCCAGCAGTTACTCGAAACAGAGCCCTAATGAAAAACTGTTTTTT.

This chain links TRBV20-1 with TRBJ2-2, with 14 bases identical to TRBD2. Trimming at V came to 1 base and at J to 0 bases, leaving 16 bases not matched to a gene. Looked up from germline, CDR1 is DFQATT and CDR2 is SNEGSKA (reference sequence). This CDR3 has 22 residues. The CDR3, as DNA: TGCAGTGCTAGAGGACGACCGGGACTAGCGGGAGTGGGTACTACGAACACCGGGGAGCTGTTTTTT. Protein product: CSARGRPGLAGVGTTNTGELFF.

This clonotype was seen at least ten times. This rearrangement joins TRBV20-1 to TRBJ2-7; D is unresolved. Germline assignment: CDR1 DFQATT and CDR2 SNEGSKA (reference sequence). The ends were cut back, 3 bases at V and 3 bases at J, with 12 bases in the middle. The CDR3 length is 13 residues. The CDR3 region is CSAREFPGYEQYF. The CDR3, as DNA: TGCAGTGCTAGGGAATTTCCGGGCTACGAGCAGTACTTC.

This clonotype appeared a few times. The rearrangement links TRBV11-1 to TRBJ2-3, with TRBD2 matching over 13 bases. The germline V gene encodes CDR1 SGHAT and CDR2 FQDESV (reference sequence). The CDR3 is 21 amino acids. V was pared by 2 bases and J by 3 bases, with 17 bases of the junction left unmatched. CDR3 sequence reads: CASSLTVAGGLAGEKTDTQYF. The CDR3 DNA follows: TGTGCCAGCAGCTTAACTGTAGCCGGCGGACTAGCGGGAGAAAAGACAGATACGCAGTATTTT.

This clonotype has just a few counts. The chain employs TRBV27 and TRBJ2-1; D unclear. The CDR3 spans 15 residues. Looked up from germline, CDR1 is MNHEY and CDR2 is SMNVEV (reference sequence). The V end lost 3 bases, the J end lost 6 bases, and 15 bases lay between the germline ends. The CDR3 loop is CASSFEVGRVNEQFF. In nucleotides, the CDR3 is TGTGCCAGCAGTTTCGAGGTGGGCCGAGTCAATGAGCAGTTCTTC.

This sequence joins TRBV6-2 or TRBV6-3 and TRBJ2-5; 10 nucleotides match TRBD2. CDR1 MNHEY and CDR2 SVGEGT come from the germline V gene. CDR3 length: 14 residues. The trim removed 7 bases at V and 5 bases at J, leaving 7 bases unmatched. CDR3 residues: CASTYSGGTETQYF. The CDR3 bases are TGTGCCAGCACTTATAGCGGGGGGACGGAGACCCAGTACTTC.

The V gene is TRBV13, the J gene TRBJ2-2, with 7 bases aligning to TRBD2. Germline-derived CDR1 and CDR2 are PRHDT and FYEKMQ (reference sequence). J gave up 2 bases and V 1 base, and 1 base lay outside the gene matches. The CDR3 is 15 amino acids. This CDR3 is CASSLEAGNTGELFF. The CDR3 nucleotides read TGTGCCAGCAGCTTAGAAGCGGGAAACACCGGGGAGCTGTTTTTT.

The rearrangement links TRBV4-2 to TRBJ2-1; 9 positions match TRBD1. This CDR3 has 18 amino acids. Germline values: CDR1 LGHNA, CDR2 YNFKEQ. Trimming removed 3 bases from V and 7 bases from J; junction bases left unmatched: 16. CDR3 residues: CASSQTLMGQGSGNEQFF. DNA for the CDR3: TGTGCCAGCAGCCAGACCTTAATGGGACAGGGATCAGGAAATGAGCAGTTCTTC.

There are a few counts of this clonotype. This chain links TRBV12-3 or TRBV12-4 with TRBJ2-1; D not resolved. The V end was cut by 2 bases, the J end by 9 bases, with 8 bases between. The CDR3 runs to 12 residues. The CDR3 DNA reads TGTGCCAGCAGTTTATTACTCCTTGAGCAGTTCTTC. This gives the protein CASSLLLLEQFF.

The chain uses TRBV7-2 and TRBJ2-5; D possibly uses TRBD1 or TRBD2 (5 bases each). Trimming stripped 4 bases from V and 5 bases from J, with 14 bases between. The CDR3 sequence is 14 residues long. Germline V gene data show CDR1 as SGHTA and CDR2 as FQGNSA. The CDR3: CASSWWDASETQYF. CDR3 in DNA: TGTGCCAGCAGCTGGTGGGACGCTTCCGAGACCCAGTACTTC.

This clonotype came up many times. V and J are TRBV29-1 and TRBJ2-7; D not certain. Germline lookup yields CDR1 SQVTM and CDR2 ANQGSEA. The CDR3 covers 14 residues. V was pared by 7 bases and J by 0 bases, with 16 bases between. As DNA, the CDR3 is TGCAGCGCTGCAATGGACGGAAGCTCCTACGAGCAGTACTTC. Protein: CSAAMDGSSYEQYF.

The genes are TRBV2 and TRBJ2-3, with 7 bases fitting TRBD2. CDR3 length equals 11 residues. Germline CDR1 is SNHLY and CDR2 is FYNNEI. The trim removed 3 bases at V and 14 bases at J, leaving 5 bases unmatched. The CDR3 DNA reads TGTGCCAGCAGTGAGGCGGGGGAACGGTATTTT. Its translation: CASSEAGERYF.

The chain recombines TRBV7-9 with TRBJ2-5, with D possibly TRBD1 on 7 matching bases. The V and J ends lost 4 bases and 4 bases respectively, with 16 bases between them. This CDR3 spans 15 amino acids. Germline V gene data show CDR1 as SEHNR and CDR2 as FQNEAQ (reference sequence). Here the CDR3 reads CASSSLMEGAETQYF. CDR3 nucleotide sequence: TGTGCCAGCAGCTCCCTGATGGAGGGGGCAGAGACCCAGTACTTC.

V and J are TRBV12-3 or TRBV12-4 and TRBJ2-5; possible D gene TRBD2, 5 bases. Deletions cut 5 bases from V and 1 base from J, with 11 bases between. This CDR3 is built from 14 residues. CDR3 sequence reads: CASSDYEAQETQYF. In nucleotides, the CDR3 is TGTGCCAGCAGTGACTACGAAGCCCAAGAGACCCAGTACTTC.

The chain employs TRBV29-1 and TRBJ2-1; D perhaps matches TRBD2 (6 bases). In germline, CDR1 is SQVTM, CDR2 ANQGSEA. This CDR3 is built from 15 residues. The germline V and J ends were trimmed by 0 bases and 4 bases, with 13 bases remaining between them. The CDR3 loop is CSVEDRLGRYNEQFF. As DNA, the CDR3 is TGCAGCGTTGAAGATCGGCTCGGGAGATACAATGAGCAGTTCTTC.

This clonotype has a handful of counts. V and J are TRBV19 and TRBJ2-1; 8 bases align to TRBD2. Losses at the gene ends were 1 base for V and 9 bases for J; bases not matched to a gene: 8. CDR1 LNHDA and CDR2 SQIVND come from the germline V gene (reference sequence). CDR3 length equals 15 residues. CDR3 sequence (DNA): TGTGCCAGTAGTATAGTGGGAGCGGGGGCGGTTGAGCAGTTCTTC. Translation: CASSIVGAGAVEQFF.

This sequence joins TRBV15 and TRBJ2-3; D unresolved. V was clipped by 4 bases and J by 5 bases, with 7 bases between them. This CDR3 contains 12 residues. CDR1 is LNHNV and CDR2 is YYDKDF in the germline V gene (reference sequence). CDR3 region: CATSNRLDTQYF. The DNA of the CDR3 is TGTGCCACCAGCAACCGCCTAGATACGCAGTATTTT. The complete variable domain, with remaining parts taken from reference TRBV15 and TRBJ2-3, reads DAMVIQNPRYQVTQFGKPVTLSCSQTLNHNVMYWYQQKSSQAPKLLFHYYDKDFNNEADTPDNFQSRRPNTSFCFLDIRSPGLGDTAMYLCATSNRLDTQYFGPGTRLTVL.

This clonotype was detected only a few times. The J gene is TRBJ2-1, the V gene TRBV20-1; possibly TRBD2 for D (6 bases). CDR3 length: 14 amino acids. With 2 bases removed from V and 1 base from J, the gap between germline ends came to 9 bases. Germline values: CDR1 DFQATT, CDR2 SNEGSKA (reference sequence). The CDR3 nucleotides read TGCAGTGCTAGAACGGGGGAGTCCTACAATGAGCAGTTCTTC. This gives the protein CSARTGESYNEQFF.

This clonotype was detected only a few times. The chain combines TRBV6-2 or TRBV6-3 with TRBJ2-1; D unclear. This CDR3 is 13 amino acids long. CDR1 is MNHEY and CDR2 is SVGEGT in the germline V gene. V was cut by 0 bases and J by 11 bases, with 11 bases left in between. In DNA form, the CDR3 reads TGTGCCAGCAGTTACTCCGATGACGCCAAGCAGTTCTTC. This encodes CASSYSDDAKQFF.

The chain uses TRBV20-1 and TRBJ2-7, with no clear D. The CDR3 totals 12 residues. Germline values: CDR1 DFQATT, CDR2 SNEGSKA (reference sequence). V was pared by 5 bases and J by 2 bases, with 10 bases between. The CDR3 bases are TGCAGTGCTTTGACGGGCCCCTACGAGCAGTACTTC. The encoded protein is CSALTGPYEQYF.

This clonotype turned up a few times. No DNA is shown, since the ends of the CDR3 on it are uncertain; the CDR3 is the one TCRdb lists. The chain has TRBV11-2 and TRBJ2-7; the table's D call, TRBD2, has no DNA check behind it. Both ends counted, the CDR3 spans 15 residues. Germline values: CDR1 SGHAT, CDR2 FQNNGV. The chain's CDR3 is CASSFGPGPAYEQYF.

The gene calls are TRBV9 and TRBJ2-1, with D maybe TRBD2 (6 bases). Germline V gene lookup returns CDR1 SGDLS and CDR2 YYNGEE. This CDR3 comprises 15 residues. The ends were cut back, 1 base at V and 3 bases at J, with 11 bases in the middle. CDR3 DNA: TGTGCCAGCAGCGTATGGGTGGAGGGCTACAATGAGCAGTTCTTC. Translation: CASSVWVEGYNEQFF.